This entry features one TCR beta chain sequence. Its antigen remains undetermined. No base quality information exists; no much larger clone differs at one position. The CDR3 goes from the cysteine to the phenylalanine over 17 residues. Only the CDR3 DNA is retained, 51 bases long and in frame from the first base. Deletion took 5 bases off V and 0 bases off J, with a span of 17 bases between the germline ends. In the germline V gene, CDR1 corresponds to MNHEY and CDR2 to SVGEGT. The CDR3 regions of human TCRbeta chains were analyzed by immunosequencing. In the paper's pipeline: TCRs in the repertoires were compared against a reference library of SARS-CoV-2-specific TCRs that had been generated with the MIRA antigen-specificity platform. Breadth was defined as the fraction of unique TCRs that were SARS-CoV-2-associated. Depth was defined as the fraction of total T cells that were SARS-CoV-2-associated. Each spike-specific TCR was assigned to its reactive spike region and to a CD4 or CD8 class using the MIRA data. Log10-transformed breadth and depth values were compared by one-way ANOVA with Sidak's multiple comparisons tests. TCRdb took over this immuneACCESS table, retaining in-frame rearrangements with V and J assigned. Such tables are incomplete; in checked studies, under half of the missing clones stem from an unresolved V gene, and the remainder is unexplained. That table is the source of V, J and clone size, and D and trimming were worked out from the DNA. The sample table records some 120,000 clones; 88% of these occur just once. The top ten clonotypes cover approximately 9.6% of the sample.

The data originate from a study of T cell responses to AZD1222 COVID-19 vaccine (dated by TCRdb to about 2021). For context, the study as a whole: AZD1222 recipients given second doses at about 4 weeks or at about 12 weeks were pooled, since spike-specific TCR depth and breadth were not found to differ between the two schedules. TCR sequencing was performed for 230 to 250 trial participants, of whom about 210 were given two doses of AZD1222 and roughly 25 were given two doses of MenACWY control vaccine. Trial participants were enrolled into age subgroups of 18-55, 56-69 and 70-plus years, which contained 148, 28 and 57 TCR-sequenced participants, respectively. Overall study results and their limits: Epitopes outside the regions mutated in the B.1.351 and B.1.1.7 variants were reportedly recognized by nearly half of the unique spike-specific TCRs. The whole spike protein was spanned by vaccine-associated CD4 TCRs, and dominant responses were seen in regions 160-218 and 743-854. Because no day 14 peak-response samples were available, the repertoires could be characterized only after the peak T cell response. In the small 56-69-year group, the increase in depth fell short of significance, most likely because of low power. After two AZD1222 doses, spike-specific TCR breadth and depth were significantly higher than at day 0 and than in MenACWY recipients. Participants were mostly white British and included more females than males, and it was suggested by the authors that clonal diversity may have been underestimated. Conclusions about previously exposed vaccinees are limited, since just five or six AZD1222 recipients were seropositive for SARS-CoV-2 at baseline.

Per the publication, the time point label means: baseline before first vaccination. Samples from vaccinated people were obtained from the UK trials COV001 and COV002, which included a single-blind randomized controlled phase 2/3 trial of AZD1222 (ChAdOx1 nCoV-19) in healthy adults. Trial participant PBMC samples were collected at day 0 and day 28 after the second dose for TCRbeta chain sequencing. The specimen was peripheral blood, collected on day 0 of AZD1222 vaccination. The chain employs TRBV6-2 or TRBV6-3 and TRBJ1-5; TRBD1 is a weak D gene call, 6 bases matching. This receptor was identified in an adult in good health. The encoded CDR3 is CASSTGFFIGSNQPQHF. The DNA reads TGTGCCAGCAGTACAGGGTTTTTTATTGGTAGCAATCAGCCCCAGCATTTT.